This T cell receptor (beta chain) was documented in a study of vaccination effects on CD4 cells after COVID-19. Study background: Relative to the second dose, post-vaccine samples were obtained a median of 72 days later.

Trimming shortened V by 2 bases and J by 8 bases, and 6 bases separated the two germline ends. CDR3 size: 12 residues. Per the germline V gene, CDR1 is SGHTA and CDR2 is FQGNSA. Worth noting for this clone: No antigen is known for it.

With the ViraFEST assay, the study expanded antigen-specific CD4+ T cells using viral peptide pools, then sequenced them. CD4+ T cell isolation took place after approximately 11 days of culture. Vaccination of participants consisted of two doses of either the BNT162b2 or mRNA-1273 vaccine. Prior SARS-CoV-2 infection was absent in the vaccine recipients, as shown by negative nucleocapsid antibodies. Study findings and constraints: Both infection-induced and vaccine-induced clones contracted markedly at late post-vaccination timepoints.

Assay used: immunoSEQ multiplex PCR; TCRdb lists only in-frame clones, some missing. The sample lists more than 50,000 clones, roughly 80% occurring once. The TCR sequence derives from a human donor who received a COVID-19 vaccine. V usage is TRBV7-2 and J usage is TRBJ2-2; D unresolved. The sample consisted of CD4+ T cells from PBMCs cultured with HCoV-OC43 spike peptides, taken after COVID-19 vaccination. The subset: HCoV-OC43 spike overlapping peptide pool stimulation. The chain's CDR3 is CASSLTAGELFF. The CDR3 DNA reads TGTGCCAGCAGCTTAACAGCTGGGGAGCTGTTTTTT.